Listed here are 5 T cell receptor beta chains from one sample, sequenced in a study of blood T cell repertoires in COVID-19. Here immunoSEQ multiplex PCR was the method, and the copy in TCRdb shows in-frame clones only, minus some. The data contain around 180,000 clones, approximately 92% of them singletons. Sequenced input: PBMCs or T cells enriched from blood (not recorded which). These receptors all come from a woman aged 40 to 50 with acute COVID-19.

This rearrangement joins TRBV4-2 to TRBJ2-1; 8 nucleotides agree with TRBD1. Germline CDR1 reads LGHNA; CDR2 reads YNFKEQ. With 3 bases clipped from V and 10 bases from J, the junction kept 20 bases outside the gene matches. The CDR3 contains 18 residues. CDR3 sequence: CASSQEKGTGPRYGEQFF. CDR3 in DNA: TGTGCCAGCAGCCAGGAGAAAGGGACAGGCCCACGATACGGCGAGCAGTTCTTC.

The V call is TRBV6-2 or TRBV6-3, the J call TRBJ2-1; 7 bases fit TRBD2. Unmatched junction bases numbered 4, after V lost 1 base and J lost 1 base. The V gene's germline CDR1 is MNHEY and CDR2 SVGEGT. CDR3 length: 16 residues. CDR3 region: CASSYLTSDSYNEQFF. For the CDR3, the DNA is TGTGCCAGCAGTTACTTAACTAGCGATTCCTACAATGAGCAGTTCTTC.

The rearrangement links TRBV6-5 to TRBJ2-7; D gene uncertain. Germline V gene lookup returns CDR1 MNHEY and CDR2 SVGAGI. V was cut by 7 bases and J by 3 bases, with 16 bases left in between. The CDR3 is made up of 14 amino acids. CDR3 sequence reads: CASTMATENYEQYF. CDR3 coding DNA: TGTGCCAGCACGATGGCAACGGAGAACTACGAGCAGTACTTC.

J is TRBJ2-3 and V is TRBV5-4; 7 bases agree with TRBD1. The V gene end was trimmed by 2 bases and the J gene end by 3 bases; junction bases not matched to a gene: 3. Germline-derived CDR1 and CDR2 are SGHNT and YYREEE (reference sequence). The CDR3 runs 14 residues. The CDR3 reads CASSFRQGTDTQYF. The CDR3 coding sequence is TGTGCCAGCAGCTTTAGACAGGGAACAGATACGCAGTATTTT.

The V call is TRBV19, the J call TRBJ2-2, with 13 bases identical to TRBD2. Trimming at V came to 5 bases and at J to 3 bases, leaving 6 bases not matched to a gene. The CDR3 consists of 17 residues. Germline-derived CDR1 and CDR2 are LNHDA and SQIVND (reference sequence). CDR3 nucleotides: TGTGCCAGTAGTTCTCTGACTAGCGGGGGGCACACCGGGGAGCTGTTTTTT. This gives the protein CASSSLTSGGHTGELFF.